What follows are 20 T cell receptor beta chains derived from one specimen sequenced in a study of blood T cell repertoires in COVID-19. The protocol was immunoSEQ multiplex PCR, while the TCRdb copy is restricted to in-frame clones and leaves out a portion. Found here are about 64,000 clones, around 73% of them singletons; the top ten hold 10% to 15%. Sequenced material: peripheral blood. These receptors originate from a man aged 80 or over with acute or convalescent COVID-19.

The V call is TRBV6-1, the J call TRBJ1-4; 8 bases agree with TRBD1. Germline CDR1 reads MNHNS; CDR2 reads SASEGT. The trim removed 6 bases at V and 6 bases at J, leaving 6 bases unmatched. CDR3 size: 14 residues. CDR3 nucleotides: TGTGCCAGCAGGAACAGGGGGACTGATGAAAAACTGTTTTTT. This gives the protein CASRNRGTDEKLFF.

This clone was observed once. The genes are TRBV6-1 and TRBJ2-3; a possible D gene is TRBD1 (6 bases). The CDR3 is 15 amino acids. Germline V gene lookup returns CDR1 MNHNS and CDR2 SASEGT. V shed 3 bases and J shed 7 bases, with 17 bases lying between them. The CDR3 reads CASSDRQVGTNTQYF. As DNA, the CDR3 is TGTGCCAGCAGTGATCGACAGGTGGGCACGAATACGCAGTATTTT.

This clone appeared a single time. The chain combines TRBV12-3 or TRBV12-4 with TRBJ1-5; D is perhaps TRBD1 (5 bases). V shed 7 bases and J shed 9 bases, with 16 bases lying between them. The CDR3 contains 13 residues. CDR3: CASTPGPFGPQHF. The DNA for the CDR3 is TGTGCCAGCACCCCAGGGCCGTTCGGGCCCCAGCATTTT.

The CDR3 bases are TGTGCCAGCAGCTTCGCAGGGGGCTTGGGCTACACCTTC. Its protein is CASSFAGGLGYTF. V usage is TRBV7-2 and J usage is TRBJ1-2; TRBD1 aligns across 8 bases. The CDR3 runs 13 residues. Germline lookup yields CDR1 SGHTA and CDR2 FQGNSA. V gave up 3 bases and J gave up 8 bases; unmatched junction bases: 5.

The CDR3 is CASSPVGGGNYGYTF. Here the CDR3 DNA reads TGTGCCAGCTCACCGGTCGGGGGGGGTAACTATGGCTACACCTTC. The V and J genes are TRBV18 and TRBJ1-2, with a tentative D call TRBD1 (5 bases). Trimming pared 3 bases from V and 1 base from J, leaving 12 bases between. The CDR3 runs 15 residues. The V gene's germline CDR1 is KGHSH and CDR2 LQKENI.

The rearrangement joins TRBV4-2 to TRBJ2-7; 7 bases are a match to TRBD2. After removal of 4 bases from V and 6 bases from J, the junction contained 12 bases not matched to a gene. The CDR3 runs 15 residues. Germline loops: CDR1 LGHNA, CDR2 YNFKEQ. CDR3 nucleotides: TGTGCCAGCAGCCGCCAGCGGGGCGAGTGGGGCGAGCAGTACTTC. Its protein product is CASSRQRGEWGEQYF.

The chain links TRBV12-3 or TRBV12-4 to TRBJ2-1; D remains ambiguous. The CDR3 has 11 residues. V lost 3 bases and J lost 8, with 5 bases in between. CDR3 sequence: CASSFRDEQFF. CDR3 bases: TGTGCCAGCAGTTTCCGGGATGAGCAGTTCTTC.

The V call is TRBV5-6, the J call TRBJ1-2, with 7 nucleotides matching TRBD1. Germline loops: CDR1 SGHDT, CDR2 YYEEEE. The CDR3 is 14 residues long. After removal of 3 bases from V and 4 bases from J, the junction contained 6 bases not matched to a gene. This CDR3 is CASSSDRAAYGYTF. CDR3 nucleotides: TGTGCCAGCAGCTCAGACAGGGCCGCCTATGGCTACACCTTC.

The chain joins TRBV5-1 to TRBJ1-2; a weak D match, TRBD1 (6 bases). The CDR3 runs to 14 residues. Germline V CDR1 and CDR2: SGHRS, YFSETQ. Trimming took off 4 bases at V and 6 bases at J, with 16 bases between the two ends. Here the CDR3 reads CASSGYRARDGYTF. In DNA form, the CDR3 reads TGCGCCAGCAGCGGTTACAGGGCCAGGGATGGCTACACCTTC.

This clone was observed a few times. V is TRBV5-1 and J is TRBJ1-3, with unresolved D. The V and J ends lost 0 bases and 2 bases respectively, with 12 bases between them. The CDR3 has 16 residues. The germline V gene has CDR1 SGHRS and CDR2 YFSETQ. The CDR3 DNA reads as TGCGCCAGCAGCTTGGTGGGAGGCATTGCTGGAAACACCATATATTTT. Translating gives CASSLVGGIAGNTIYF.

As to this clone: This sample includes further DNA sequences coding for the same CDR3. V usage is TRBV7-9 and J usage is TRBJ1-4; 11 positions match TRBD1. CDR1 is SEHNR and CDR2 is FQNEAQ in the germline V gene (reference sequence). The CDR3 extends over 15 amino acids. The ends lost 5 bases at V and 7 bases at J; junction bases unmatched: 6. The CDR3 reads CASSPGQGEGEKLFF. CDR3 DNA sequence: TGTGCCAGCAGCCCGGGACAGGGGGAAGGTGAAAAACTGTTTTTT.

V and J are TRBV27 and TRBJ1-2, with D possibly being TRBD1 (5 bases). V lost 0 bases to trimming and J lost 8 bases, with 13 bases between them. The CDR3 contains 14 residues. CDR1 and CDR2 (germline): MNHEY, SMNVEV (reference sequence). The CDR3, as DNA: TGTGCCAGCAGTTTATCGGGAGGGGATCAAGGCTACACCTTC. It translates to CASSLSGGDQGYTF.

The chain combines TRBV2 with TRBJ2-1; 10 bases fit TRBD1. This CDR3 comprises 16 residues. Germline CDR1 reads SNHLY; CDR2 reads FYNNEI. J lost 9 bases, V lost 5 bases, and 13 bases had no gene match. The CDR3 reads CASSYDRDRGPSEQFF. In nucleotides, the CDR3 is TGTGCCAGCAGTTACGACCGGGACAGGGGTCCTAGTGAGCAGTTCTTC.

V gene TRBV5-1 combines with J gene TRBJ2-7, with 9 bases matching TRBD1. With V trimmed by 2 bases and J by 5 bases, 2 bases remained unmatched. CDR1 and CDR2 from the germline V gene are SGHRS and YFSETQ. This CDR3 contains 13 residues. The CDR3 DNA follows: TGCGCCAGCAGCTTACAGGGGGCTAACGAGCAGTACTTC. This encodes CASSLQGANEQYF.

V gene TRBV5-1 combines with J gene TRBJ2-5; possibly TRBD2 for D (7 bases). Between the trimmed V and J ends, which lost 3 bases and 5 bases, there was a span of 14 bases. The length of the CDR3 is 14 residues. Germline V gives CDR1 SGHRS, CDR2 YFSETQ. The CDR3 DNA is TGCGCCAGCAGCTGGGGGGGCGGAAAGGAGACCCAGTACTTC. It translates to CASSWGGGKETQYF. The full variable domain, rest sourced from reference TRBV5-1 and TRBJ2-5, is KAGVTQTPRYLIKTRGQQVTLSCSPISGHRSVSWYQQTPGQGLQFLFEYFSETQRNKGNFPGRFSGRQFSNSRSEMNVSTLELGDSALYLCASSWGGGKETQYFGPGTRLLVL.

V usage is TRBV24-1 and J usage is TRBJ2-1, with D possibly TRBD1 on 6 matching bases. CDR1 is KGHDR, CDR2 SFDVKD, per germline. With 3 bases removed from V and 4 bases from J, the gap between germline ends came to 9 bases. The CDR3 has 14 amino acids. CDR3 nucleotides: TGTGCCACCAGTGATACGGGGACATACAATGAGCAGTTCTTC. It encodes CATSDTGTYNEQFF.

The rearrangement links TRBV20-1 to TRBJ2-5, with 9 nucleotides matching TRBD1. The CDR3 consists of 12 residues. Trimming cost V 4 bases and J 5 bases; bases outside gene matches: 2. Germline CDR1 reads DFQATT; CDR2 reads SNEGSKA (reference sequence). CDR3 sequence: CSANDRGETQYF. The CDR3 bases are TGCAGTGCTAATGACAGGGGGGAGACCCAGTACTTC.

This clone counts as medium-sized. CDR3: CASSLGGENGYTF. As DNA, the CDR3 is TGCGCCAGCAGCTTAGGCGGGGAAAATGGCTACACCTTC. The chain is built from TRBV5-1 and TRBJ1-2; D is unclear. Trimming left V 2 bases short and J 6 bases short, with 11 bases between. The CDR3 loop spans 13 amino acids. Germline-derived CDR1 and CDR2 are SGHRS and YFSETQ. Full variable domain (remainder filled in from reference TRBV5-1 and TRBJ1-2): KAGVTQTPRYLIKTRGQQVTLSCSPISGHRSVSWYQQTPGQGLQFLFEYFSETQRNKGNFPGRFSGRQFSNSRSEMNVSTLELGDSALYLCASSLGGENGYTFGSGTRLTVV.

The chain has TRBV7-9 and TRBJ1-6; 10 bases match TRBD1. Trimming removed 5 bases from V and 7 bases from J; junction bases left unmatched: 5. Germline V gene lookup returns CDR1 SEHNR and CDR2 FQNEAQ (reference sequence). The CDR3 spans 15 residues. Written as DNA, the CDR3 is TGTGCCAGCAGCGTAAGACAGGGGGCAAATTCACCCCTCCACTTT. This encodes CASSVRQGANSPLHF.

The rearrangement links TRBV7-2 to TRBJ2-7; a weak D match, TRBD1 (6 bases). Germline CDR1 SGHTA, CDR2 FQGNSA. V lost 2 bases, J lost 6 bases, and 11 bases lay in between. CDR3 size: 13 residues. The CDR3 region has the DNA TGTGCCAGCAGCTTAAGGCCAGGGGCCGAGCAGTACTTC. Protein product: CASSLRPGAEQYF.